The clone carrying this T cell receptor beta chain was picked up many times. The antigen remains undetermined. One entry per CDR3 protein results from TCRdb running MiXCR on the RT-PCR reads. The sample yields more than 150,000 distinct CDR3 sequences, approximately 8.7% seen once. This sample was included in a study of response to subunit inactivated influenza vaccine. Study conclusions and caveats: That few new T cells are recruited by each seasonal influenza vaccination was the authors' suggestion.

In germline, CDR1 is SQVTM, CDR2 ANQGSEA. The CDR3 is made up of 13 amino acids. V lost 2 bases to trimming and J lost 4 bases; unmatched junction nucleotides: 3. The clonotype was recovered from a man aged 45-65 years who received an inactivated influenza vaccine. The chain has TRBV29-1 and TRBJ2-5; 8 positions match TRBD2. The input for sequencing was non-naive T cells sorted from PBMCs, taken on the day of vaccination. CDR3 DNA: TGCAGCGTTGAACGGGGGGGCGCAGAGACCCAGTACTTC. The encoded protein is CSVERGGAETQYF.